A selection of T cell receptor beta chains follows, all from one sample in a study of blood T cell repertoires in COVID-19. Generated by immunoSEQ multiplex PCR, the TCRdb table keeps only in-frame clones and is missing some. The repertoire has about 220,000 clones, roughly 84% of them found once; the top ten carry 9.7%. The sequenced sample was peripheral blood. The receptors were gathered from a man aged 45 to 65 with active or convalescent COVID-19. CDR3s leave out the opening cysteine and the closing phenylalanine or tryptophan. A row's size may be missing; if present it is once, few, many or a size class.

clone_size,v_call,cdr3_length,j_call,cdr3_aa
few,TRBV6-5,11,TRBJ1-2,ASSSRTGYGYT
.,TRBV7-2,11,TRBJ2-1,ASRTAGYNEQF
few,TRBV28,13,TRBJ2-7,ASSFGTGEVYEQY
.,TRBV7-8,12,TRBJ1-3,ASSLAGSGNTIY
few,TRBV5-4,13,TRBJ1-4,ASSFGGASDEKLF
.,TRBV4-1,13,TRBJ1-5,ASRRDSTSNQPQH
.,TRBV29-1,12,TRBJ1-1,SVEGSSRNTEAF
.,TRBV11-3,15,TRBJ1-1,ASSLRQLEGLNTEAF
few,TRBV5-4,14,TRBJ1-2,ASSLGGGLANYGYT
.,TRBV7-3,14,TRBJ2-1,ASSLRRGDGYNEQF
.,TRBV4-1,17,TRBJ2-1,ASSLWASGGAVFYNEQF
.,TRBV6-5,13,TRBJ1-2,ASSYGTDDNYGYT
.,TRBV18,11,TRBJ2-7,ASSPRRGYEQY
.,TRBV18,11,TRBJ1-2,ASSPEVNYGYT
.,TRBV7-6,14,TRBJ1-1,ASSLGPATGSTEAF
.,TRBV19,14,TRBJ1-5,ASSIPLLRSNQPQH
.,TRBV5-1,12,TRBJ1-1,ASSFRQGSTEAF
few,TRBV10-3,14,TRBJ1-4,AISPQRDMANEKLF
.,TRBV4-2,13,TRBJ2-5,ASSQERGGQETQY
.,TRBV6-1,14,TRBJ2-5,ASSEPGLAGGETQY
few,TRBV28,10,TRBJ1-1,ASSLQGTEAF
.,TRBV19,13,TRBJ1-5,ASRFQTGTSQPQH
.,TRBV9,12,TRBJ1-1,ASSKAGGGTEAF
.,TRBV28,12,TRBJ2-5,ASSLGQAQETQY
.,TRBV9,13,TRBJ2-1,ASSVEGDSYNEQF
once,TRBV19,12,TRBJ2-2,ASRDRPNTGELF
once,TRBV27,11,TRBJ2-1,ASRRDLGNEQF
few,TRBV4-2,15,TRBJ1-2,ASSQGTPGTAPGGYT
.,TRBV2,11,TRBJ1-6,ASSTQSNSPLH
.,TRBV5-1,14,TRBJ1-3,ASSLGDRGPGNTIY
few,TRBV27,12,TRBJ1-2,ASSFKGWDYGYT
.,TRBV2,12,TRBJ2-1,ASSPGTAYNEQF
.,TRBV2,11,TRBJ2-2,ASIDDYTGELF
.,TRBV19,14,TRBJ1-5,ASSMGAGQGIRAQH
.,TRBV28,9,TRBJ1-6,ASSISPPLH
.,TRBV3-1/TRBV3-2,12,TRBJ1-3,ASTHTGGRNTIY
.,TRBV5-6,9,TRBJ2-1,ASTDSNEQF
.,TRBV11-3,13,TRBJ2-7,ASSPGTGISYEQY
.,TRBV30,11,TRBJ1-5,AYDRDSNQPQH
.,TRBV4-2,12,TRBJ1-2,ASSQDRVAGGYT
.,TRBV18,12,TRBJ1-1,ASSSRDRKSEAF
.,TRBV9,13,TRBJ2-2,ASSVAGGYTGELF
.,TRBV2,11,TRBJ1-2,ASSAGQEYGYT
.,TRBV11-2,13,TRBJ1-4,ASSFPWGDNEKLF
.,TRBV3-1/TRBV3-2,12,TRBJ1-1,ASSQATENTEAF
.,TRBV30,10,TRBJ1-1,AWTDMNTEAF
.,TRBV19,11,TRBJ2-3,ASSNRGVDTQY
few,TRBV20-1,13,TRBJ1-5,SASWSEYSNQPQH
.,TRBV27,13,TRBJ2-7,ASRSGQDGSYEQY
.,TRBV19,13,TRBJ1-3,ASSANRISGNTIY
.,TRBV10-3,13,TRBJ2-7,AIRDGLAGAYEQY
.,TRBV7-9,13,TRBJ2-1,ASSWVGLADNEQF
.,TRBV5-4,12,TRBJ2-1,ASSSQALNDEQF
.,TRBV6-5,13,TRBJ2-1,ASSRLAGGYNEQF
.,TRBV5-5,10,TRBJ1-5,ASSRGGQPQH
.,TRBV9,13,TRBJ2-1,ASSVAGESYNEQF
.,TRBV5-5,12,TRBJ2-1,ASSLEASVHEQF
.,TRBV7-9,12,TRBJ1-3,ASTPDNSGNTIY
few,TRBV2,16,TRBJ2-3,ASSEHSTSGLSTDTQY
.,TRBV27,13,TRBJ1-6,ASSLEGRYNSPLH